This TCR beta chain was profiled in a study of T-cell memory formation after mild COVID-19. Study details: Each donor largely had its own TCR clusters.

On this clonotype: Its antigen is unidentified.

The CDR3 has 15 amino acids. CDR1 DFQATT and CDR2 SNEGSKA come from the germline V gene (reference sequence). Trimming at V came to 2 bases and at J to 2 bases, leaving 2 bases not matched to a gene. Study findings and constraints: The study detected some responding clones in pre-infection memory, suggesting cross-reactive memory joined. Later expanders leaned CD4+, whereas day 15 to 85 contracting clones were balanced CD4/CD8.

A single record per CDR3 protein comes from TCRdb applying MiXCR to the 5' RACE reads. The table records roughly 250,000 distinct CDR3 sequences, around 17% of them present only once. Sequences were obtained from PBMCs or a T cell subset sorted from them (not recorded which). This chain connects TRBV20-1 to TRBJ2-2, with 10 bases that match TRBD2. The clonotype comes from a man aged 18 to 29 who had mild COVID-19 (a few samples of this study predate the infection). Cell type and time point are not known. The CDR3 DNA reads TGCAGTGCTAGAAAGCGGGGGGGCAACACCGGGGAGCTGTTTTTT. Protein product: CSARKRGGNTGELFF.